This TCR beta chain was found in a study of shared clonotypes between healthy human individuals. Whole-study findings and limits: Of the naive CD4 clonotypes, around 5% were shared across several donors.

This CDR3 is built from 15 residues. Germline V gene data show CDR1 as SGDLS and CDR2 as YYNGEE. The V end lost 4 bases, the J end lost 0 bases, and 12 bases lay between the germline ends. About this clone itself: Antigen specificity is unknown.

Original handling: Junction-only immunoSEQ data arrived without quality scores, meaning filtering differed. Generated by immunoSEQ multiplex PCR, the TCRdb table keeps only in-frame clones and is missing some. V and J calls and clone size are those listed in that table; D and trimming were worked out from the DNA. The sample has 600,000 to 750,000 clones, 60% to 80% seen once. The chain recombines TRBV9 with TRBJ2-3, with a possible D match to TRBD2 (6 bases). The specimen sequenced was memory CD4+ T cells sorted from blood. This sample's subset: CD45RA-negative fraction. The receptor was isolated from a woman aged 25 to 39 in good health. The CDR3 nucleotides read TGTGCCAGCAGCCCCCTCAGCGGGAGCACAGATACGCAGTATTTT. This sequence encodes CASSPLSGSTDTQYF.